The clone carrying this T cell receptor (beta chain) has a count of ten or more. Antigen specificity is unknown. This entry comes from a study of T-cell reconstitution after alpha-beta-depleted transplantation in children. Study-wide results and limits: Several hundred rapidly expanded clones from non-depleted graft cells reportedly supplied alpha-beta T cells about two months post-transplant. Diversity of TCRbeta at day 60 was high in some patients, arising from surviving recipient T cells and thymic progenitors.

Preparation of the TCRbeta library used unique molecular identifiers. TCRdb itself ran the PCR reads through MiXCR, one entry per CDR3 protein. The repertoire has about 980,000 distinct CDR3 sequences, roughly 31% of them found once; the top ten carry about 28%. CDR1 is SGHAT and CDR2 is FQDESV in the germline V gene (reference sequence). The CDR3 consists of 14 residues. Between the trimmed V and J ends, which lost 8 bases and 2 bases, there was a span of 15 bases. The sequencing used PBMCs, mostly from graft donor cells, collected 360 days after TCRalphabeta/CD19-depleted stem cell transplant. V is TRBV11-1 and J is TRBJ1-2; D possibly corresponds to TRBD1 (5 bases). The receptor's source is a boy younger than two who had a stem cell transplant for SCID, so the T cells may come from the graft donor. CDR3 nucleotide sequence: TGTGCCAGCCGCCCACGGGGGTCCAACTATGGCTACACCTTC. Its protein product is CASRPRGSNYGYTF.